The 5 T cell receptor beta chains reported below all come from one sample, sequenced in a study of beta chain features in type 1 diabetes. Since all of the isolated RNA was reverse transcribed, expressed TCRB transcripts were what got sequenced. Assay used: immunoSEQ multiplex PCR; TCRdb lists only in-frame clones, some missing. The data contain 310,000 or so clones, roughly 9% of them singletons. Antigen specificity for these receptors is unknown. Points from the study as a whole: All four CD4+ subsets from Type 1 diabetes patients carried moderately but significantly shorter TCRB CDR3s.

Sequenced sample: central memory CD4+ T cells from blood. The source is a man aged 25 to 40 with type 1 diabetes.

This clone was picked up a small number of times. The chain uses TRBV29-1 and TRBJ2-5, with D hard to call. Germline V lookup: CDR1 SQVTM, CDR2 ANQGSEA. V was cut by 1 base and J by 5 bases, with 11 bases left in between. This CDR3 has 13 residues. CDR3 loop: CSVEVERRETQYF. CDR3 in DNA: TGCAGCGTTGAAGTTGAGCGACGGGAGACCCAGTACTTC.

V and J are TRBV7-2 and TRBJ2-3; possibly TRBD2 for D (7 bases). This CDR3 has 15 amino acids. Trimming removed 1 base from V and 3 bases from J, with 11 bases in between. Germline V gene lookup returns CDR1 SGHTA and CDR2 FQGNSA. In DNA, the CDR3 is TGTGCCAGCAGCTTAGTGGGGGGGCGGACAGATACGCAGTATTTT. This encodes CASSLVGGRTDTQYF.

The chain couples TRBV9 to TRBJ2-2; a possible D gene is TRBD2 (5 bases). The CDR3 runs to 16 residues. Germline V gene sequence: CDR1 SGDLS, CDR2 YYNGEE. V shed 7 bases and J shed 0 bases, with 16 bases lying between them. The CDR3 sequence: CASRGLHNPNTGELFF. In nucleotides, the CDR3 is TGTGCCAGCCGAGGACTCCATAATCCGAACACCGGGGAGCTGTTTTTT.

The gene calls are TRBV4-1 and TRBJ2-3; 7 bases map to TRBD2. The CDR3 has 14 amino acids. The trim removed 1 base at V and 6 bases at J, leaving 4 bases unmatched. The germline gives CDR1 MGHRA, CDR2 YSYEKL. CDR3 region: CASSQGGRRDTQYF. The CDR3 DNA is TGCGCCAGCAGCCAAGGCGGGAGAAGGGATACGCAGTATTTT.

This chain links TRBV2 with TRBJ2-3, with D perhaps TRBD2 (5 bases). V lost 7 bases to trimming and J lost 2 bases, with 10 bases between them. The germline gives CDR1 SNHLY, CDR2 FYNNEI. The CDR3 is 13 residues long. This CDR3 reads CASTLRATDTQYF. The CDR3 DNA is TGTGCCAGCACCCTGAGGGCCACAGATACGCAGTATTTT. Full variable domain (rest looked up from reference TRBV2 and TRBJ2-3): EPEVTQTPSHQVTQMGQEVILRCVPISNHLYFYWYRQILGQKVEFLVSFYNNEISEKSEIFDDQFSVERPDGSNFTLKIRSTKLEDSAMYFCASTLRATDTQYFGPGTRLTVL.